Listed below are T cell receptor beta chains from one sample, sequenced in a study of T cells in Graves' hyperthyroidism and ophthalmopathy. In TCRdb, the multiplex PCR reads were re-called with MiXCR into one record per CDR3 protein. Among approximately 560,000 distinct CDR3 sequences listed, just over 45% were seen once. The sequenced sample consisted of peripheral blood or thyroid tissue (not recorded which). The receptors were sampled from a woman under 30 with Graves' hyperthyroidism. Both conserved end residues are part of each CDR3. Fields, in order: clone size, D gene, J gene, V gene, CDR3 DNA, CDR3 protein. D genes are given only for firm matches. The size entry is marked missing in some rows and otherwise reads once, few, many or a size class.

clone_size: few; d_call: NA; j_call: TRBJ2-7; v_call: TRBV20-1; cdr3_nt: TGCAGTGCACTCTCGGAACGCGAGCAGTACTTC; cdr3_aa: CSALSEREQYF
clone_size: NA; d_call: NA; j_call: TRBJ1-3; v_call: TRBV5-5; cdr3_nt: TGTGCCAGCAGCGTCAGGGGACCTGGAAACACCATATATTTT; cdr3_aa: CASSVRGPGNTIYF
clone_size: NA; d_call: NA; j_call: TRBJ1-1; v_call: TRBV13; cdr3_nt: TGTGCCAGCAGCGCTGCCCTTAGGGGGAACACTGAAGCTTTCTTT; cdr3_aa: CASSAALRGNTEAFF
clone_size: NA; d_call: NA; j_call: TRBJ1-1; v_call: TRBV7-2; cdr3_nt: TGTGCCAGCAGCTTGGGGGGGGGCACTCAAGCTTTCTTT; cdr3_aa: CASSLGGGTQAFF
clone_size: many; d_call: TRBD1; j_call: TRBJ1-2; v_call: TRBV19; cdr3_nt: TGTGCCAGTGTCCCCCGGGACAGCTTCTATGGCTACACCTTC; cdr3_aa: CASVPRDSFYGYTF
clone_size: few; d_call: NA; j_call: TRBJ1-4; v_call: TRBV14; cdr3_nt: TGTGCCAGCAGCCGTCCGGGACCGTTAGAAAAACTGTTTTTT; cdr3_aa: CASSRPGPLEKLFF
clone_size: NA; d_call: TRBD2; j_call: TRBJ2-7; v_call: TRBV7-9; cdr3_nt: TGTGCCAGCAGCTCCACTACACTAGCGCCCGGGGAGCTGTACTTC; cdr3_aa: CASSSTTLAPGELYF
clone_size: many; d_call: NA; j_call: TRBJ1-1; v_call: TRBV5-1; cdr3_nt: TGTGCCAGCAGCTCGAGACAGGTGAACACTGAAGCTTTCTTT; cdr3_aa: CASSSRQVNTEAFF
clone_size: NA; d_call: TRBD1; j_call: TRBJ1-2; v_call: TRBV2; cdr3_nt: TGTGCCAGCAGCTTGGTAGGGACAGCCTATGGCTACACCTTC; cdr3_aa: CASSLVGTAYGYTF
clone_size: few; d_call: NA; j_call: TRBJ1-6; v_call: TRBV20-1; cdr3_nt: TGCAGCGTATCCAGGGAATCACCCCTCCACTTT; cdr3_aa: CSVSRESPLHF
clone_size: NA; d_call: TRBD1; j_call: TRBJ1-1; v_call: TRBV10-1; cdr3_nt: TGCGCCAGCAGTCGAGGGGGGACAGGGTACACTGAAGCTTTCTTT; cdr3_aa: CASSRGGTGYTEAFF
clone_size: many; d_call: NA; j_call: TRBJ1-1; v_call: TRBV20-1; cdr3_nt: TGCAGTGCTAGAGACAGCGAAGCTTTCTTT; cdr3_aa: CSARDSEAFF
clone_size: NA; d_call: NA; j_call: TRBJ1-3; v_call: TRBV6-5; cdr3_nt: TGTGCCAGCAGTTACTCCCGCTCTGGAAACACCATATATTTT; cdr3_aa: CASSYSRSGNTIYF
clone_size: few; d_call: TRBD2; j_call: TRBJ2-5; v_call: TRBV2; cdr3_nt: TGTGCCAGCAGTCCGGGACTAGCGATAGAGACCCAGTACTTC; cdr3_aa: CASSPGLAIETQYF
clone_size: many; d_call: TRBD1; j_call: TRBJ1-4; v_call: TRBV29-1; cdr3_nt: TGCAGCGTGGACAGGGGAGGAGAAAAACTGTTTTTT; cdr3_aa: CSVDRGGEKLFF
clone_size: few; d_call: NA; j_call: TRBJ1-1; v_call: TRBV7-9; cdr3_nt: TGTGCCAGCAGCCCCCAAATGAGGGCAGCTTTCTTT; cdr3_aa: CASSPQMRAAFF
clone_size: few; d_call: TRBD2; j_call: TRBJ2-5; v_call: TRBV9; cdr3_nt: TGTGCCAGCAGCGAAAGCGGGAGAGGGCAAGAGACCCAGTACTTC; cdr3_aa: CASSESGRGQETQYF
clone_size: many; d_call: NA; j_call: TRBJ2-7; v_call: TRBV29-1; cdr3_nt: TGCAGCGTTGCACTGCGTAACCAAAAGGTCGAGCAGTACTTC; cdr3_aa: CSVALRNQKVEQYF
clone_size: few; d_call: NA; j_call: TRBJ1-3; v_call: TRBV9; cdr3_nt: TGTGCCAGCAGCCAAGAAGAGCGGTACGGAAACACCATATATTTT; cdr3_aa: CASSQEERYGNTIYF
clone_size: once; d_call: TRBD2; j_call: TRBJ2-7; v_call: TRBV7-8; cdr3_nt: TGTGCCAGCAGCTCAAAGACTAGCGCCTCCTACGAGCAGTACTTC; cdr3_aa: CASSSKTSASYEQYF
clone_size: many; d_call: NA; j_call: TRBJ1-4; v_call: TRBV9; cdr3_nt: TGTGCCAGCAGCGTCGGGACGTCTAATGAAAAACTGTTTTTT; cdr3_aa: CASSVGTSNEKLFF
clone_size: many; d_call: NA; j_call: TRBJ2-5; v_call: TRBV7-8; cdr3_nt: TGTGCCAGCAGCCCCTCTAGCCTGGGAGAGACCCAGTACTTC; cdr3_aa: CASSPSSLGETQYF
clone_size: many; d_call: NA; j_call: TRBJ1-5; v_call: TRBV15; cdr3_nt: TGTGCCACCAGCAGGGCTATGGCAGGGAATCAGCCCCAGCATTTT; cdr3_aa: CATSRAMAGNQPQHF
clone_size: NA; d_call: TRBD1; j_call: TRBJ1-5; v_call: TRBV4-1; cdr3_nt: TGCGCCAGCAGCCAAGAGTTCGACAGGGGTGGTCAGCCCCAGCATTTT; cdr3_aa: CASSQEFDRGGQPQHF
clone_size: many; d_call: NA; j_call: TRBJ1-6; v_call: TRBV7-8; cdr3_nt: TGTGCCAGCAGCTTATATGACTCACCCCTCCACTTT; cdr3_aa: CASSLYDSPLHF
clone_size: few; d_call: TRBD1; j_call: TRBJ1-6; v_call: TRBV20-1; cdr3_nt: TGCAGTGCGGACCCGGGACAGACGAAACTCGGCCTCCACTTT; cdr3_aa: CSADPGQTKLGLHF
clone_size: NA; d_call: TRBD1; j_call: TRBJ2-7; v_call: TRBV7-2; cdr3_nt: TGTGCCAGCGGAACCGGGACAGGGAACTACGAGCAGTACTTC; cdr3_aa: CASGTGTGNYEQYF
clone_size: few; d_call: TRBD1; j_call: TRBJ2-7; v_call: TRBV7-9; cdr3_nt: TGTGCCAGCAGCCCTTGGGACAGCTACGAGCAGTACTTC; cdr3_aa: CASSPWDSYEQYF
clone_size: many; d_call: NA; j_call: TRBJ2-5; v_call: TRBV29-1; cdr3_nt: TGCAGCGTTCGCGAAGGCGGGGAGACCCAGTACTTC; cdr3_aa: CSVREGGETQYF
clone_size: NA; d_call: TRBD1; j_call: TRBJ1-1; v_call: TRBV20-1; cdr3_nt: TGCAGCACTAACAGGGGGAACACTGAAGCTTTCTTT; cdr3_aa: CSTNRGNTEAFF
clone_size: NA; d_call: NA; j_call: TRBJ2-7; v_call: TRBV19; cdr3_nt: TGTGCCAGTAGTATAGTGGCTAGTTCCAACGAGCAGTACTTC; cdr3_aa: CASSIVASSNEQYF
clone_size: NA; d_call: TRBD2; j_call: TRBJ2-7; v_call: TRBV3-1; cdr3_nt: TGTGCCAGCAGCCAAGCGACTAGCACGTACTTC; cdr3_aa: CASSQATSTYF
clone_size: NA; d_call: NA; j_call: TRBJ1-2; v_call: TRBV9; cdr3_nt: TGTGCCAGCAGCCAAGTGGAAGGGTATGGCTACACCTTC; cdr3_aa: CASSQVEGYGYTF
clone_size: many; d_call: NA; j_call: TRBJ2-6; v_call: TRBV7-9; cdr3_nt: TGTGCCAGCAGCCGGACCGCGCCCGGCACTGGGGCCAACGTCCTGACTTTC; cdr3_aa: CASSRTAPGTGANVLTF
clone_size: NA; d_call: TRBD1; j_call: TRBJ1-6; v_call: TRBV6-5; cdr3_nt: TGTGCCAGCAGTTACTCACCAACAGGGGATTCACCCCTCCACTTT; cdr3_aa: CASSYSPTGDSPLHF
clone_size: few; d_call: TRBD1; j_call: TRBJ2-5; v_call: TRBV29-1; cdr3_nt: TGCAGCGTCCAACAGGGGGTTGGCGAGACCCAGTACTTC; cdr3_aa: CSVQQGVGETQYF
clone_size: NA; d_call: NA; j_call: TRBJ2-5; v_call: TRBV20-1; cdr3_nt: TGCAGTGCCGAGAGGGACGATCAAGAGACCCAGTACTTC; cdr3_aa: CSAERDDQETQYF
clone_size: once; d_call: TRBD2; j_call: TRBJ2-7; v_call: TRBV11-1; cdr3_nt: TGTGCCAGTGTACTAGCGGAACAGGGCTACGAGCAGTACTTC; cdr3_aa: CASVLAEQGYEQYF
clone_size: NA; d_call: NA; j_call: TRBJ1-2; v_call: TRBV10-3; cdr3_nt: TGTGCCATCAGCCCGGGAGGAGGCTACACCTTC; cdr3_aa: CAISPGGGYTF
clone_size: NA; d_call: NA; j_call: TRBJ2-7; v_call: TRBV4-1; cdr3_nt: TGCGCCAGCAGCCAAGCAGTGGGAGGTTGGTACGAGCAGTACTTC; cdr3_aa: CASSQAVGGWYEQYF
clone_size: few; d_call: NA; j_call: TRBJ1-5; v_call: TRBV20-1; cdr3_nt: TGCAGTGCAAGTGACGAACGCAATCAGCCCCAGCATTTT; cdr3_aa: CSASDERNQPQHF
clone_size: NA; d_call: NA; j_call: TRBJ2-5; v_call: TRBV2; cdr3_nt: TGTGCCAGCGGGAGGCAAGAGACCCAGTACTTC; cdr3_aa: CASGRQETQYF
clone_size: NA; d_call: NA; j_call: TRBJ1-2; v_call: TRBV6-5; cdr3_nt: TGTGCCAGCAGTCCCTCGAGGACAGACTATGGCTACACCTTC; cdr3_aa: CASSPSRTDYGYTF
clone_size: NA; d_call: TRBD2; j_call: TRBJ2-5; v_call: TRBV7-9; cdr3_nt: TGTGCCAGCAGCCCGGGTCCCGGGAGGGCCCCCGGGGAGACCCAGTACTTC; cdr3_aa: CASSPGPGRAPGETQYF
clone_size: NA; d_call: NA; j_call: TRBJ1-2; v_call: TRBV12-3/TRBV12-4; cdr3_nt: TGTGCCAGCAGTTTGAAAAGAGGAGATGGCTACACCTTC; cdr3_aa: CASSLKRGDGYTF
clone_size: few; d_call: NA; j_call: TRBJ2-7; v_call: TRBV7-9; cdr3_nt: TGTGCCAGCTCCTCCCTCAGGGATGACAAACCCTACGAGCAGTACTTC; cdr3_aa: CASSSLRDDKPYEQYF
clone_size: NA; d_call: NA; j_call: TRBJ1-1; v_call: TRBV4-1; cdr3_nt: TGCGCCAGCAGCCAAGGTCCCCCCTCGAACACTGAAGCTTTCTTT; cdr3_aa: CASSQGPPSNTEAFF
clone_size: NA; d_call: NA; j_call: TRBJ1-4; v_call: TRBV7-3; cdr3_nt: TGCGCCAGCAGCCCACTACCGGAGAGTTCTAGGAATGAAAAACTGTTTTTT; cdr3_aa: CASSPLPESSRNEKLFF
clone_size: few; d_call: TRBD1; j_call: TRBJ1-5; v_call: TRBV7-9; cdr3_nt: TGTGCCAGCAGCCAAGAGGGACAGGGGGCCTTTGCGCCCCAGCATTTT; cdr3_aa: CASSQEGQGAFAPQHF
clone_size: NA; d_call: NA; j_call: TRBJ1-1; v_call: TRBV6-2/TRBV6-3; cdr3_nt: TGTGCCAGCAGTTACGGACACGGTCGGGGGACTGAAGCTTTCTTT; cdr3_aa: CASSYGHGRGTEAFF
clone_size: NA; d_call: NA; j_call: TRBJ1-1; v_call: TRBV25-1; cdr3_nt: TGTGCCAGCAGTGAATGGCAGGCGATGAACACTGAAGCTTTCTTT; cdr3_aa: CASSEWQAMNTEAFF
clone_size: NA; d_call: TRBD2; j_call: TRBJ2-7; v_call: TRBV5-1; cdr3_nt: TGCGCCAGCAGCTTTGGACTAGCGGGGCTTGAGCAGTACTTC; cdr3_aa: CASSFGLAGLEQYF
clone_size: NA; d_call: TRBD1; j_call: TRBJ1-2; v_call: TRBV7-2; cdr3_nt: TGTGCCAGCAGCAATAGCAACGGACAGGGCTATGGCTACACCTTC; cdr3_aa: CASSNSNGQGYGYTF
clone_size: many; d_call: NA; j_call: TRBJ1-5; v_call: TRBV7-8; cdr3_nt: TGTGCCAGCAGCTTATCTCCATCAGGGATGGGACAGCCCCAGCATTTT; cdr3_aa: CASSLSPSGMGQPQHF
clone_size: NA; d_call: TRBD1; j_call: TRBJ2-7; v_call: TRBV2; cdr3_nt: TGTGCCCGGGTTGGGACAGGGTCCCACGAGCAGTACTTC; cdr3_aa: CARVGTGSHEQYF
clone_size: NA; d_call: NA; j_call: TRBJ1-2; v_call: TRBV29-1; cdr3_nt: TGCAGCGTTGGGGGGGCAGGATCCGCCGGTGGCTACACCTTC; cdr3_aa: CSVGGAGSAGGYTF
clone_size: NA; d_call: TRBD2; j_call: TRBJ2-5; v_call: TRBV15; cdr3_nt: TGTGCCACCAGCGGACACGGACTAGCTGGAGAGACCCAGTACTTC; cdr3_aa: CATSGHGLAGETQYF
clone_size: many; d_call: NA; j_call: TRBJ1-5; v_call: TRBV15; cdr3_nt: TGTGCCACCAGCAGAGATCCAACAGGGCTACTTCCCCAGCATTTT; cdr3_aa: CATSRDPTGLLPQHF
clone_size: many; d_call: TRBD2; j_call: TRBJ2-5; v_call: TRBV2; cdr3_nt: TGTGCCAGCAGTAACATGGGAGGGGCCGAGACCCAGTACTTC; cdr3_aa: CASSNMGGAETQYF
clone_size: many; d_call: TRBD2; j_call: TRBJ2-7; v_call: TRBV10-3; cdr3_nt: TGTGCCATCAGTGAGATGGGCGGGAGCTCCTACGAGCAGTACTTC; cdr3_aa: CAISEMGGSSYEQYF